The clone carrying this TCR beta chain was counted at least ten times. The antigen is undetermined. Unique molecular identifiers were in the cDNA, with template-switch universal primer binding. TCRdb fed the 5' RACE reads into MiXCR, producing one record per CDR3 protein. The sample has around 680,000 distinct CDR3 sequences, 8% to 9% seen once. The data stem from a study of identical twins. Regarding the study as a whole: Twins' surplus sharing was weaker for beta out-of-frame sequences. Insertions ran lower in abundant cord blood beta clonotypes, though not in memory repertoires.

The same sample was also used in a study of yellow fever vaccine responses in identical twins.

The sequence was obtained from a woman between 18 and 29 years old in good health. What was sequenced was PBMCs.

This CDR3 reads CASSGGFTEAFF. The DNA for the CDR3 is TGTGCCAGCTCGGGAGGGTTTACGGAAGCTTTCTTT. This chain uses TRBV6-2 or TRBV6-3 with TRBJ1-1; D unclear. Trimming removed 8 bases from V and 8 bases from J, with 15 bases in between. CDR1 and CDR2 (germline): MNHEY, SVGEGT. The CDR3 is 12 amino acids.